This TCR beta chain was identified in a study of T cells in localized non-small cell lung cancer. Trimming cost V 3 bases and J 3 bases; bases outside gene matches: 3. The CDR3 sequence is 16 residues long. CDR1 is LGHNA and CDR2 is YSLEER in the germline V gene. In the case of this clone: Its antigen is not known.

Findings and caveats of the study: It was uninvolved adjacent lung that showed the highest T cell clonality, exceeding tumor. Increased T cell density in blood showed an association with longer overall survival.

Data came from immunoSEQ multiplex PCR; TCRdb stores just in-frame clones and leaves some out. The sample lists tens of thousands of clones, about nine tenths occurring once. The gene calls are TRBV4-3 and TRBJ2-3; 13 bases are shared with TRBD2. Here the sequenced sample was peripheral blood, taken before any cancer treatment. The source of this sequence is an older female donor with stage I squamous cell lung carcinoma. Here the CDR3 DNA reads TGCGCCAGCAGCCAGAGACTAGCGGGAGGAACAGATACGCAGTATTTT. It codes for CASSQRLAGGTDTQYF.